These 32 T cell receptor beta chains came from one sample sequenced in a study of OX40 agonist ivuxolimab in advanced cancers. Repertoires were generated with immunoSEQ multiplex PCR, while TCRdb's copy carries only in-frame clones and drops some. Found here are some 15,000 clones, around four fifths of them singletons; the top ten hold about 26%. The material was CD4+ or CD8+ T cells sorted from blood, obtained in a trial of the OX40 agonist ivuxolimab. These receptors were taken from an adult with an advanced solid tumor such as melanoma, head and neck, liver or kidney cancer.

The CDR3 region has the DNA TGTGCCAGCAGCCGACATCAACCTGGGACTGGTTACGAGCAGTACTTC. Amino acids: CASSRHQPGTGYEQYF. J is TRBJ2-7 and V is TRBV27; TRBD2 is a possible D gene (6 bases). The CDR3 contains 16 residues. The ends were cut back, 6 bases at V and 4 bases at J, with 22 bases in the middle. Germline V lookup: CDR1 MNHEY, CDR2 SMNVEV (reference sequence).

This clone occurred a few times. The chain is built from TRBV28 and TRBJ1-4; a weak D match, TRBD1 (6 bases). Trimming took off 3 bases at V and 6 bases at J, with 23 bases between the two ends. This CDR3 spans 18 amino acids. Germline values: CDR1 MDHEN, CDR2 SYDVKM. CDR3 coding DNA: TGTGCCAGCAGTTTGGTCCGCGGTAGGGGGTTGGATGATGAAAAACTGTTTTTT. It codes for CASSLVRGRGLDDEKLFF.

This clone is labeled as large. The chain uses TRBV6-6 and TRBJ2-7; no clear D gene. The CDR3 spans 13 residues. Germline CDR1 MNHNY, CDR2 SVGAGI (reference sequence). Trimming stripped 5 bases from V and 5 bases from J, with 13 bases between. The CDR3 nucleotides read TGTGCCAGCAGTCCATCGGGTTTGAACGAGCAGTACTTC. Translation gives CASSPSGLNEQYF.

This chain links TRBV11-2 with TRBJ1-3, with D hard to call. V lost 5 bases to trimming and J lost 0 bases, with 11 bases between them. Per the germline V gene, CDR1 is SGHAT and CDR2 is FQNNGV. The CDR3 is made up of 15 amino acids. DNA for the CDR3: TGTGCCAGCAGCCCAGACCCAAGCTCTGGAAACACCATATATTTT. This sequence encodes CASSPDPSSGNTIYF.

The genes are TRBV6-6 and TRBJ1-1; 8 nucleotides match TRBD1. The CDR3 extends over 12 amino acids. The V gene end was trimmed by 6 bases and the J gene end by 8 bases; junction bases not matched to a gene: 5. From germline, CDR1 is MNHNY and CDR2 SVGAGI (reference sequence). The CDR3 spells CASSPGTGEAFF. DNA of the CDR3: TGTGCCAGCAGCCCTGGGACAGGCGAAGCTTTCTTT.

The rearrangement uses TRBV19 and TRBJ1-5, with 8 bases matching TRBD1. V lost 3 bases, J lost 7 bases, and 8 bases stayed unmatched. This CDR3 region has 15 residues. Germline CDR1 and CDR2: LNHDA and SQIVND (reference sequence). CDR3 sequence reads: CASSILDRVDQPQHF. In DNA, the CDR3 is TGTGCCAGTAGTATTCTGGACAGGGTAGACCAGCCCCAGCATTTT.

The V gene is TRBV5-1, the J gene TRBJ2-7; 9 nucleotides line up with TRBD1. This CDR3 is 16 amino acids long. With V trimmed by 0 bases and J by 4 bases, 8 bases remained unmatched. From germline, CDR1 is SGHRS and CDR2 YFSETQ. The CDR3 DNA reads as TGCGCCAGCAGCTTGGCACCCGGGACAGGGCGGTACGAGCAGTACTTC. This codes for CASSLAPGTGRYEQYF.

This chain uses TRBV18 with TRBJ2-7; D not resolved. V lost 2 bases and J lost 4, with 18 bases in between. Germline V gene sequence: CDR1 KGHSH, CDR2 LQKENI. The CDR3 totals 16 residues. The CDR3, as DNA: TGTGCCAGCTCACCATCGGACGGTGTGGTCGGGTACGAGCAGTACTTC. Residues: CASSPSDGVVGYEQYF.

This clone was counted a single time. The chain links TRBV6-6 to TRBJ1-3, with 9 bases aligning to TRBD1. The CDR3 has 16 residues. With 4 bases clipped from V and 3 bases from J, the junction kept 7 bases outside the gene matches. Germline V gene data show CDR1 as MNHNY and CDR2 as SVGAGI (reference sequence). The chain's CDR3 is CASSSLTGGSGNTIYF. CDR3 DNA sequence: TGTGCCAGCAGTTCCCTGACAGGGGGGAGTGGAAACACCATATATTTT.

This clone was detected a few times. This chain connects TRBV9 to TRBJ1-1; no clear D. Germline V gene lookup returns CDR1 SGDLS and CDR2 YYNGEE. V was pared by 0 bases and J by 1 base, with 10 bases between. The CDR3 is 15 residues long. The CDR3 region is CASSVVGSPNTEAFF. For the CDR3, the DNA is TGTGCCAGCAGCGTAGTAGGCAGCCCGAACACTGAAGCTTTCTTT.

In this sample, this clone turned up a few times. The chain combines TRBV28 with TRBJ1-5; 9 nucleotides align to TRBD1. CDR3 length: 14 residues. The V segment lost 10 bases and the J segment 0 bases; nucleotides outside the gene matches: 4. The germline gives CDR1 MDHEN, CDR2 SYDVKM. CDR3 in amino acids: CATSDRGSNQPQHF. DNA for the CDR3: TGTGCCACCTCGGACAGGGGTAGCAATCAGCCCCAGCATTTT.

The chain employs TRBV27 and TRBJ2-7, with TRBD1 matching 8 bases. This CDR3 is 16 amino acids long. Trimming took 3 bases from V and 2 from J; bases not matched to a gene: 9. Per the germline V gene, CDR1 is MNHEY and CDR2 is SMNVEV (reference sequence). The CDR3 DNA reads as TGTGCCAGCAGTTTTTTCCCGGGACAGGATACCTACGAGCAGTACTTC. It translates to CASSFFPGQDTYEQYF.

V gene TRBV5-4 combines with J gene TRBJ2-7; a possible D gene is TRBD1 (5 bases). CDR1 SGHNT and CDR2 YYREEE come from the germline V gene (reference sequence). The CDR3 is made up of 14 amino acids. V lost 0 bases to trimming and J lost 4 bases, with 11 bases between them. For the CDR3, the DNA is TGTGCCAGCAGCTTGGGACAGCAGGGATACGAGCAGTACTTC. Amino acid sequence: CASSLGQQGYEQYF.

V and J are TRBV7-9 and TRBJ2-2; D unclear. The CDR3 has 11 amino acids. V lost 5 bases to trimming and J lost 8 bases, with 6 bases between them. The V gene's germline CDR1 is SEHNR and CDR2 FQNEAQ (reference sequence). In nucleotides, the CDR3 is TGTGCCAGCAGCCAGGTGGGGGAGCTGTTTTTT. This sequence encodes CASSQVGELFF. Full variable domain (outside the CDR3, taken from reference TRBV7-9 and TRBJ2-2): DTGVSQNPRHKITKRGQNVTFRCDPISEHNRLYWYRQTLGQGPEFLTYFQNEAQLEKSRLLSDRFSAERPKGSFSTLEIQRTEQGDSAMYLCASSQVGELFFGEGSRLTVL.

V gene TRBV2 combines with J gene TRBJ1-5; D unresolved. The germline V gene encodes CDR1 SNHLY and CDR2 FYNNEI. The CDR3 totals 15 residues. The ends were cut back, 3 bases at V and 3 bases at J, with 12 bases in the middle. The CDR3 sequence is CASSDTVEDNQPQHF. The CDR3 region has the DNA TGTGCCAGCAGTGATACAGTAGAGGACAATCAGCCCCAGCATTTT.

V is TRBV7-9 and J is TRBJ1-1; no reliable D call. This CDR3 comprises 17 residues. V lost 5 bases and J 0 bases, leaving 19 bases between the germline ends. Germline CDR1 reads SEHNR; CDR2 reads FQNEAQ (reference sequence). DNA for the CDR3: TGTGCCAGCAGCCCCCTGACAAGCGATGAGGTGAACACTGAAGCTTTCTTT. Its protein is CASSPLTSDEVNTEAFF.

This clone was detected only once. Here the CDR3 DNA reads TGTGCCAGCAGCCGTCGGGGTAGCGGGGGGCCGGAAGAGACCCAGTACTTC. Its translation is CASSRRGSGGPEETQYF. The gene calls are TRBV2 and TRBJ2-5; 10 bases are a match to TRBD2. The CDR3 spans 17 residues. Germline CDR1 reads SNHLY; CDR2 reads FYNNEI. J was trimmed by 3 bases and V by 6 bases; bases with no gene match: 13.

Sample share makes this clone medium-sized. The chain links TRBV7-9 to TRBJ2-5, with 7 bases fitting TRBD2. The germline gives CDR1 SEHNR, CDR2 FQNEAQ (reference sequence). J was trimmed by 4 bases and V by 10 bases; bases with no gene match: 6. CDR3 length equals 12 residues. The CDR3 reads CATSTGGETQYF. The CDR3, as DNA: TGTGCCACCTCAACGGGGGGAGAGACCCAGTACTTC.

This rearrangement joins TRBV27 to TRBJ2-1, with 10 bases fitting TRBD2. Germline V CDR1 and CDR2: MNHEY, SMNVEV (reference sequence). V was clipped by 6 bases and J by 4 bases; unmatched bases: 6. CDR3 size: 15 residues. CDR3 region: CASRTGTSAYNEQFF. CDR3 nucleotides: TGTGCCAGCAGGACCGGGACTAGCGCTTACAATGAGCAGTTCTTC.

This sequence joins TRBV7-8 and TRBJ2-2; TRBD1 aligns across 7 bases. The CDR3 has 14 residues. The V segment lost 3 bases and the J segment 4 bases; nucleotides outside the gene matches: 2. Germline-derived CDR1 and CDR2 are SGHVS and FQNEAQ. The CDR3 sequence is CASSFNRGTGELFF. The CDR3 region has the DNA TGTGCCAGCAGCTTCAACAGGGGCACCGGGGAGCTGTTTTTT.

Only a few counts were recorded for this clone. The rearrangement links TRBV5-6 to TRBJ2-5; 11 nucleotides align to TRBD2. The trim removed 3 bases at V and 5 bases at J, leaving 9 bases unmatched. The length of the CDR3 is 16 residues. CDR1 and CDR2 (germline): SGHDT, YYEEEE. The CDR3 spells CASSYGTSGSYETQYF. CDR3 DNA sequence: TGTGCCAGCAGCTACGGGACTAGCGGTTCCTACGAGACCCAGTACTTC.

The chain recombines TRBV5-1 with TRBJ2-7; no firm D call. This CDR3 comprises 14 residues. Trimming stripped 6 bases from V and 2 bases from J, with 15 bases between. The V gene's germline CDR1 is SGHRS and CDR2 YFSETQ. This chain's CDR3 is CASTISGRTYEQYF. For the CDR3, the DNA is TGCGCCAGCACCATTTCGGGCAGGACCTACGAGCAGTACTTC.

For this clone: Mismatch with germline at one junction end may stem from a read error. The chain recombines TRBV7-9 with TRBJ2-2; 10 positions agree with TRBD2. Per the germline V gene, CDR1 is SEHNR and CDR2 is FQNEAQ (reference sequence). This CDR3 is 14 amino acids long. The DNA for the CDR3 is TGTGCCAGCAGCCTAGCGGGAGCGTTCGGGGAGCTGTTTTTT. As protein: CASSLAGAFGELFF.

This chain's CDR3 is CASSYGSGSPEQFF. Here the CDR3 DNA reads TGTGCCAGCAGTTATGGTAGCGGGAGCCCTGAGCAGTTCTTC. The chain joins TRBV27 to TRBJ2-1; TRBD2 matches at 9 bases. This CDR3 contains 14 residues. From germline, CDR1 is MNHEY and CDR2 SMNVEV (reference sequence). J gave up 9 bases and V 4 bases, and 7 bases lay outside the gene matches.

There are a few counts of this clone. This chain joins TRBV11-2 and TRBJ1-3; D gene uncertain. Trimming took off 8 bases at V and 0 bases at J, with 5 bases between the two ends. The CDR3 sequence is 12 residues long. Germline V gene lookup returns CDR1 SGHAT and CDR2 FQNNGV. CDR3 amino acids: CASSDSGNTIYF. The CDR3 coding sequence is TGTGCCAGCTCAGACTCTGGAAACACCATATATTTT.

The V and J genes are TRBV6-5 and TRBJ2-3; 7 nucleotides align to TRBD2. The CDR3 spans 15 residues. CDR1 and CDR2 (germline): MNHEY, SVGAGI. V lost 2 bases, J lost 5 bases, and 7 bases stayed unmatched. The CDR3 reads CASSYHGGGGDTQYF. The CDR3 bases are TGTGCCAGCAGTTACCATGGCGGGGGAGGAGATACGCAGTATTTT.

The chain uses TRBV7-9 and TRBJ2-7; D gene uncertain. The CDR3 has 16 residues. Deletions cut 0 bases from V and 0 bases from J, with 12 bases between. The germline V gene has CDR1 SEHNR and CDR2 FQNEAQ (reference sequence). In nucleotides, the CDR3 is TGTGCCAGCAGCTTAGCCGTGGACCATCCCTCCTACGAGCAGTACTTC. It translates to CASSLAVDHPSYEQYF.

The rearrangement links TRBV5-5 to TRBJ2-1; 16 nucleotides line up with TRBD2. This CDR3 has 17 residues. Germline V CDR1 and CDR2: SGHKS, YYEKEE (reference sequence). Unmatched junction bases numbered 11, after V lost 5 bases and J lost 9 bases. CDR3 residues: CASRPGLAGGPSGEQFF. The CDR3 region has the DNA TGTGCCAGCAGACCGGGACTAGCGGGAGGGCCCTCGGGTGAGCAGTTCTTC.

This sequence joins TRBV14 and TRBJ2-1; D may correspond to TRBD1 or TRBD2 (5 bases each). CDR1 is SGHDN and CDR2 is FVKESK in the germline V gene. The V end was cut by 4 bases, the J end by 6 bases, with 7 bases between. The CDR3 sequence is 12 residues long. CDR3 region: CASSPGLNEQFF. CDR3 DNA sequence: TGTGCCAGCAGCCCGGGGCTCAATGAGCAGTTCTTC.

The chain uses TRBV28 and TRBJ1-2, with D uncertain. This CDR3 has 16 residues. Trimming shortened V by 2 bases and J by 8 bases, and 21 bases separated the two germline ends. The germline gives CDR1 MDHEN, CDR2 SYDVKM. DNA of the CDR3: TGTGCCAGCAGTTTAATAGTGGAGCAGGCCTGGATCGGCTACACCTTC. Translation gives CASSLIVEQAWIGYTF.

The chain carries TRBV16 and TRBJ2-5; 10 bases align to TRBD2. The CDR3 is 16 amino acids. The junction had 14 bases not matched to a gene; V was cut back by 2 bases and J by 11 bases. From germline, CDR1 is KGHSY and CDR2 FQNENV. CDR3 protein: CASSQPSGRGMMEQYF. The CDR3 DNA follows: TGTGCCAGCAGCCAACCAAGCGGGAGGGGAATGATGGAGCAGTACTTC.

The chain carries TRBV10-2 and TRBJ1-2; 8 bases line up with TRBD1. V lost 2 bases, J lost 6 bases, and 2 bases stayed unmatched. CDR3 length equals 13 residues. Germline V gives CDR1 WSHSY, CDR2 SAAADI. CDR3 region: CASSEHRGNGYTF. CDR3 in DNA: TGCGCCAGCAGTGAGCACAGGGGGAATGGCTACACCTTC.